Sequencing of this T cell receptor (beta chain) was carried out in a study of T-cell memory formation after mild COVID-19. This clonotype was seen at least ten times. The TCR alpha and TCR beta cDNA libraries, bearing sample barcodes and UMIs, were generated by 5'RACE using constant-segment primers. MiXCR, applied by TCRdb to the 5' RACE reads, yields one record per CDR3 protein. The sample holds more than 450,000 distinct CDR3 sequences, around 17% seen once. The CDR3 totals 16 residues. Germline V CDR1 and CDR2: SGHDT, YYEEEE. V lost 4 bases and J lost 9; bases outside the gene matches: 7. The chain recombines TRBV5-6 with TRBJ2-1, with 16 positions matching TRBD2. The sequenced material came from PBMCs or a T cell subset sorted from them (not recorded which). The sequence derives from an adult woman who had mild COVID-19 (a few samples of this study predate the infection). Cell type and time point are not known. The CDR3 DNA is TGTGCCAGCAGCCCGGGACTAGCGGGAGGGCAGGGTGAGCAGTTCTTC. This sequence encodes CASSPGLAGGQGEQFF.